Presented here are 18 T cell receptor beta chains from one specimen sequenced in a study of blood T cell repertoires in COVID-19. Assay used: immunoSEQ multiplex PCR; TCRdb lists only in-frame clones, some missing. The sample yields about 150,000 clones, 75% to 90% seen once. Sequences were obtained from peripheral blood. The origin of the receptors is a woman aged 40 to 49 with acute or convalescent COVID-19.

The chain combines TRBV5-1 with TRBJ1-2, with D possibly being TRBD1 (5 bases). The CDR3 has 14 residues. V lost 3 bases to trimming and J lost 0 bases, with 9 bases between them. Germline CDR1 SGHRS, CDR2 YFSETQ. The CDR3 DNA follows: TGCGCCAGCAGCTCGACAGCACCTAACTATGGCTACACCTTC. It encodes CASSSTAPNYGYTF.

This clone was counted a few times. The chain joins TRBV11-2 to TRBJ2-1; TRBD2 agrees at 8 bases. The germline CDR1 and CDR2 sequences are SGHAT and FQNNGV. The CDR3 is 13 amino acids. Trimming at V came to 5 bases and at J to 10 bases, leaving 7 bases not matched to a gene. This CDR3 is CASSRNVAGEQFF. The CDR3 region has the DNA TGTGCCAGCAGCCGGAACGTAGCGGGAGAGCAGTTCTTC.

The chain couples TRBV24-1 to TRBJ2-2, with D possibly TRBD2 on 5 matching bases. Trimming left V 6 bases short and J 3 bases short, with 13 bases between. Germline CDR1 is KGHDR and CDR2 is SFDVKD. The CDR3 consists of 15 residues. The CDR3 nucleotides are TGTGCCACCAGTCATGCCGGGGTGTACACCGGGGAGCTGTTTTTT. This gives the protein CATSHAGVYTGELFF.

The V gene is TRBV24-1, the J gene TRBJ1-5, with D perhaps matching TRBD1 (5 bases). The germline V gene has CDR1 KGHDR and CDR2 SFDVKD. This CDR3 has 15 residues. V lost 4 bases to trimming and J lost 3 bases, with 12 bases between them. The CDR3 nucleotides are TGTGCCACCAGTGAGCGGATGGGACTCAATCAGCCCCAGCATTTT. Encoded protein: CATSERMGLNQPQHF.

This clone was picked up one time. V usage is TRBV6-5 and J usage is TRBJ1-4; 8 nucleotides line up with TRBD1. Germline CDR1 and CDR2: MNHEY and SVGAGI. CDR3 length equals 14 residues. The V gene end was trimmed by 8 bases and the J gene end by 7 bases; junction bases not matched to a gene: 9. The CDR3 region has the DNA TGTGCCAGCTTACTAGACAGGGGAATTGAAAAACTGTTTTTT. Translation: CASLLDRGIEKLFF.

CDR3 nucleotide sequence: TGTGCCAGCAGCGTTCCAGGGGGAACCGGGGAGCTGTTTTTT. Translated, it gives CASSVPGGTGELFF. The chain has TRBV9 and TRBJ2-2, with 7 bases lining up with TRBD1. The germline V gene encodes CDR1 SGDLS and CDR2 YYNGEE. The junction had 3 bases not matched to a gene; V was cut back by 2 bases and J by 5 bases. CDR3 size: 14 residues.

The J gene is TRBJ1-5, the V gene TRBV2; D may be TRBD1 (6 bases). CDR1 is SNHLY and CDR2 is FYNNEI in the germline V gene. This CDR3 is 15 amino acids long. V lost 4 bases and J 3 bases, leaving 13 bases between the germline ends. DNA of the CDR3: TGTGCCAGCAGTGCGTTTGGACAGACCAATCAGCCCCAGCATTTT. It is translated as CASSAFGQTNQPQHF. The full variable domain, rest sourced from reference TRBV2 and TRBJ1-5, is EPEVTQTPSHQVTQMGQEVILRCVPISNHLYFYWYRQILGQKVEFLVSFYNNEISEKSEIFDDQFSVERPDGSNFTLKIRSTKLEDSAMYFCASSAFGQTNQPQHFGDGTRLSIL.

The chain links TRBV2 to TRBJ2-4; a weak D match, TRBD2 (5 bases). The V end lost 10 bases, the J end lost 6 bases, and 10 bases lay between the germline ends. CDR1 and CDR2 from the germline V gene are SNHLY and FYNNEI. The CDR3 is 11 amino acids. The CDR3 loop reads CATLGRNIQYF. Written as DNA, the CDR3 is TGTGCCACTCTAGGGAGAAACATTCAGTACTTC.

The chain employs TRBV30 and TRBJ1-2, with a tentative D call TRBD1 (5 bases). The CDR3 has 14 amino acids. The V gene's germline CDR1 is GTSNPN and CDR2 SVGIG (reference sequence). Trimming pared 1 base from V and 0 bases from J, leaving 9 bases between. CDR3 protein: CAWSDRLANYGYTF. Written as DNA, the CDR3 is TGTGCCTGGAGTGACAGGTTAGCTAACTATGGCTACACCTTC.

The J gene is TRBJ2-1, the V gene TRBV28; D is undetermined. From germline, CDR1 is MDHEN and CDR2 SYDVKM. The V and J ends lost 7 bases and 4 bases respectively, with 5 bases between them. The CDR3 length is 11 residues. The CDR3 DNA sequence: TGTGCCAGCAATAATTACAATGAGCAGTTCTTC. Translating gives CASNNYNEQFF. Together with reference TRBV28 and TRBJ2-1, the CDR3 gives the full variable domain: DVKVTQSSRYLVKRTGEKVFLECVQDMDHENMFWYRQDPGLGLRLIYFSYDVKMKEKGDIPEGYSVSREKKERFSLILESASTNQTSMYLCASNNYNEQFFGPGTRLTVL.

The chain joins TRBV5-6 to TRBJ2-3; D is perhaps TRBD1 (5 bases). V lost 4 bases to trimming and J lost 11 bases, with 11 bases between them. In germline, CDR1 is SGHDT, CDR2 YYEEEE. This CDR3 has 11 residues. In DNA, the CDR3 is TGTGCCAGCAGCACCAGACAGCTGCAGTATTTT. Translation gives CASSTRQLQYF.

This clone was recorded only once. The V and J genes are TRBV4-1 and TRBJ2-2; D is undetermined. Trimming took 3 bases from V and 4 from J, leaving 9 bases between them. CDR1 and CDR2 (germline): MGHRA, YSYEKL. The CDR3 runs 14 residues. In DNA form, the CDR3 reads TGCGCCAGCAGCCAGGTAGAGGTCACCGGGGAGCTGTTTTTT. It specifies CASSQVEVTGELFF.

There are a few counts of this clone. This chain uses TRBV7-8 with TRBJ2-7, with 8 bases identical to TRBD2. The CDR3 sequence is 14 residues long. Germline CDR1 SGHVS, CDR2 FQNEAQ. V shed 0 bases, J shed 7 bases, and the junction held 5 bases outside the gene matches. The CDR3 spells CASSLASGVGEQYF. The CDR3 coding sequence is TGTGCCAGCAGCTTAGCTAGCGGGGTTGGTGAGCAGTACTTC.

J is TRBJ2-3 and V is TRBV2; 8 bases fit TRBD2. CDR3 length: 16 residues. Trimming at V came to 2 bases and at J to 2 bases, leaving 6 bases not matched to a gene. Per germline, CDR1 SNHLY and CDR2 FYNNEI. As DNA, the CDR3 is TGTGCCAGCAGTGAACTTAGCGGGACTAACACAGATACGCAGTATTTT. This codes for CASSELSGTNTDTQYF. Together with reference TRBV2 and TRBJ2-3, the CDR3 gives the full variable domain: EPEVTQTPSHQVTQMGQEVILRCVPISNHLYFYWYRQILGQKVEFLVSFYNNEISEKSEIFDDQFSVERPDGSNFTLKIRSTKLEDSAMYFCASSELSGTNTDTQYFGPGTRLTVL.

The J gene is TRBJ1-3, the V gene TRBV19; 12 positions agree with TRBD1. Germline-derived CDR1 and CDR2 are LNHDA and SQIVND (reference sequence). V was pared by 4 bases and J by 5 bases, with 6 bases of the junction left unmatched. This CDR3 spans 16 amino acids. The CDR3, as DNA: TGTGCCAGTAGTAGACCGGGACAGGGGGCCCGAAACACCATATATTTT. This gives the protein CASSRPGQGARNTIYF.

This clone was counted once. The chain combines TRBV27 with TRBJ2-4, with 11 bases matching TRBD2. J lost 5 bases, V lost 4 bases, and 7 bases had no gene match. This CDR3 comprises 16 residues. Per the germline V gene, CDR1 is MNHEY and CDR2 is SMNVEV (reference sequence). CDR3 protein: CASSYIAGGLENIQYF. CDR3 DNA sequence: TGTGCCAGCAGTTATATAGCGGGAGGGCTTGAAAACATTCAGTACTTC.

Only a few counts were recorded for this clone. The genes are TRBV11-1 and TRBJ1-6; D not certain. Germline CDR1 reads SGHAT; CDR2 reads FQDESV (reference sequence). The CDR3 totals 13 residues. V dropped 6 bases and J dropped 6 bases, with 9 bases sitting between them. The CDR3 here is CASRKLANSPLHF. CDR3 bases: TGTGCCAGCAGGAAACTAGCTAATTCACCCCTCCACTTT.

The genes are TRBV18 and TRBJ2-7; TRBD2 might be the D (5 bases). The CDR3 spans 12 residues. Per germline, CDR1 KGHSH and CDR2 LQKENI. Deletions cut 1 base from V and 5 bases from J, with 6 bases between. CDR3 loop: CASSPQADEQYF. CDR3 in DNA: TGTGCCAGCTCACCACAAGCGGACGAGCAGTACTTC.